The next 2 T cell receptor beta chains were all read from a single sample in a study of CD8 T cells in Susac syndrome. The authors reverse transcribed roughly 0.5 to 1 ug RNA with random hexamers. MiXCR, applied by TCRdb to the immunoSEQ multiplex PCR reads, yields one record per CDR3 protein. This sample yields 95,000 to 150,000 distinct CDR3 sequences, of which roughly 95% are seen a single time; 0.13% to 0.15% belongs to the top ten. Material for sequencing was CD4+ T cells from PBMCs. All receptors derive from a human donor with Susac syndrome.

The chain links TRBV20-1 to TRBJ1-1, with unresolved D. CDR1 is DFQATT, CDR2 SNEGSKA, per germline (reference sequence). The length of the CDR3 is 12 residues. Deletions cut 5 bases from V and 0 bases from J, with 7 bases between. The CDR3 DNA is TGCAGTGCTGATCGGATGAACACTGAAGCTTTCTTT. It specifies CSADRMNTEAFF.

The chain joins TRBV7-2 to TRBJ1-2; the D gene is possibly TRBD1 (5 bases). Per the germline V gene, CDR1 is SGHTA and CDR2 is FQGNSA. CDR3 size: 16 residues. Trimming took off 6 bases at V and 0 bases at J, with 17 bases between the two ends. The chain's CDR3 is CASRYITGPPNYGYTF. DNA for the CDR3: TGTGCCAGCAGATATATCACAGGTCCTCCTAACTATGGCTACACCTTC.